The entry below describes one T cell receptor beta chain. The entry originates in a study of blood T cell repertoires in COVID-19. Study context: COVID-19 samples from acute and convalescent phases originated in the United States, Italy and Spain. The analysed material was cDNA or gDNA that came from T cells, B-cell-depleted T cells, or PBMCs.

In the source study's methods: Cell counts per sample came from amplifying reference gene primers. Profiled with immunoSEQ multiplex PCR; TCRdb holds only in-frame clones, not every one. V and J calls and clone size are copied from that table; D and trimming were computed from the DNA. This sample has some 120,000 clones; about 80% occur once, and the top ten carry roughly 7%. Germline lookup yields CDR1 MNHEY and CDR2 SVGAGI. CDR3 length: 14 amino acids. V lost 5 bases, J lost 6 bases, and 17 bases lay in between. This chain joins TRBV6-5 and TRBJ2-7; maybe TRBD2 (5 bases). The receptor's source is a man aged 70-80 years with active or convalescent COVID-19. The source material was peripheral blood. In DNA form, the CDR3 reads TGTGCCAGCAGTCCCCTGGGGAGACTGGGCGAGCAGTACTTC. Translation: CASSPLGRLGEQYF.